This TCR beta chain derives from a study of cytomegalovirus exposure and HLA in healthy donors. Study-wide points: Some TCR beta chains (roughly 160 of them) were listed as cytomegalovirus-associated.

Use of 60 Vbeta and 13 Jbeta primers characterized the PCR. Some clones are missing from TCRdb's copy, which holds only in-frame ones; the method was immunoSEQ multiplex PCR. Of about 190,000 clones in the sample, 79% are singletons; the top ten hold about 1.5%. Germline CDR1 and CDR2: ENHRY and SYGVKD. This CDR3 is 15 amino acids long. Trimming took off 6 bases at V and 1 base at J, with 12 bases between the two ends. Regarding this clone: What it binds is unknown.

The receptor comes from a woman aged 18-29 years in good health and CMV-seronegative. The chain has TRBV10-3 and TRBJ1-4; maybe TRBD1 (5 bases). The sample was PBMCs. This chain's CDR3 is CAIRPDQGTNEKLFF. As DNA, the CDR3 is TGTGCCATCAGACCCGATCAGGGAACTAATGAAAAACTGTTTTTT.